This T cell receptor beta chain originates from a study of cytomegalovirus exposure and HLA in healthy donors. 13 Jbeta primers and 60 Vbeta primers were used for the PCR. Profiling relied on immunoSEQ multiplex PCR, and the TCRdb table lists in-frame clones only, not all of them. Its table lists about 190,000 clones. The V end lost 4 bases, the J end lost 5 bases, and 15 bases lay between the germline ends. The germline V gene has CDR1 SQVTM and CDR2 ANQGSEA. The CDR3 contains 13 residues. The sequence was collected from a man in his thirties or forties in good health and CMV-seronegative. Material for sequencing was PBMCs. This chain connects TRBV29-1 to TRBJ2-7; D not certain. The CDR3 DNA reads TGCAGCGTTGTCCCACCAAACACCGACGAGCAGTACTTC. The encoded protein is CSVVPPNTDEQYF.